These 14 T cell receptor beta chains were sequenced from one sample in a study of early T cells in non-severe SARS-CoV-2 infection. TCRdb fed the 5' RACE reads into MiXCR, producing one record per CDR3 protein. The repertoire holds 70,000 or so distinct CDR3 sequences, with approximately 10% as singletons. The sample consisted of whole blood. The receptors stem from an adult who was a healthcare worker with PCR-confirmed SARS-CoV-2 infection or an uninfected control (not recorded which).

In its sample, this clonotype was seen many times. The rearrangement links TRBV9 to TRBJ2-7; 10 nucleotides align to TRBD2. Per the germline V gene, CDR1 is SGDLS and CDR2 is YYNGEE. The CDR3 has 16 residues. Trimming took 4 bases from V and 3 from J; bases not matched to a gene: 10. CDR3 loop: CASSPKPGLAIYEQYF. The CDR3 coding sequence is TGTGCCAGCAGCCCTAAACCGGGACTAGCGATCTACGAGCAGTACTTC.

There are many counts of this clonotype. This chain connects TRBV28 to TRBJ2-7; D unclear. The CDR3 runs to 14 residues. The ends were cut back, 3 bases at V and 2 bases at J, with 11 bases in the middle. Germline CDR1 reads MDHEN; CDR2 reads SYDVKM. The CDR3 DNA reads TGTGCCAGCAGTTTCCCCGGGCTACCCTACGAGCAGTACTTC. It translates to CASSFPGLPYEQYF.

This chain links TRBV9 with TRBJ2-2, with D perhaps matching TRBD1 (6 bases). With 1 base removed from V and 2 bases from J, the gap between germline ends came to 18 bases. Germline V lookup: CDR1 SGDLS, CDR2 YYNGEE. The CDR3 covers 18 residues. The DNA for the CDR3 is TGTGCCAGCAGCGTAAGTTCAGGGGCCGTCAGCAACACCGGGGAGCTGTTTTTT. Translation: CASSVSSGAVSNTGELFF. Supplemented by reference TRBV9 and TRBJ2-2, the full variable domain reads DSGVTQTPKHLITATGQRVTLRCSPRSGDLSVYWYQQSLDQGLQFLIQYYNGEERAKGNILERFSAQQFPDLHSELNLSSLELGDSALYFCASSVSSGAVSNTGELFFGEGSRLTVL.

This clonotype was counted many times. The CDR3 DNA sequence: TGTGCCAGCAGCTTAGTGTCTAGCGGGAGAGCCTCCTACGAGCAGTACTTC. As protein: CASSLVSSGRASYEQYF. The genes are TRBV7-2 and TRBJ2-7, with 10 bases that match TRBD2. The ends lost 1 base at V and 0 bases at J; junction bases unmatched: 6. The V gene's germline CDR1 is SGHTA and CDR2 FQGNSA. The CDR3 runs 17 residues.

The table lists this clonotype with a few counts. This chain connects TRBV2 to TRBJ1-6; 7 bases map to TRBD1. This CDR3 has 15 amino acids. The V gene's germline CDR1 is SNHLY and CDR2 FYNNEI. V lost 3 bases to trimming and J lost 9 bases; unmatched junction nucleotides: 8. DNA for the CDR3: TGTGCCAGCAGTGACCGCCAGGGGGTCTCTTCACCCCTCCACTTT. Encoded protein: CASSDRQGVSSPLHF.

This clonotype appeared a few times. The chain recombines TRBV3-1 with TRBJ2-7, with no clear D. The CDR3 runs to 12 residues. Deletions cut 4 bases from V and 4 bases from J, with 8 bases between. From germline, CDR1 is LGHDT and CDR2 YNNKEL (reference sequence). In nucleotides, the CDR3 is TGTGCCAGCAGCCGCCAGTGGTACGAGCAGTACTTC. Translating gives CASSRQWYEQYF.

The chain carries TRBV7-9 and TRBJ2-3; the match to TRBD2 covers 15 bases. This CDR3 has 17 residues. Trimming took 5 bases from V and 5 from J; bases not matched to a gene: 8. Germline lookup yields CDR1 SEHNR and CDR2 FQNEAQ (reference sequence). CDR3 bases: TGTGCCAGCAGCGCCTGGACTAGCGGGAGGGCCGTAGATACGCAGTATTTT. Its translation: CASSAWTSGRAVDTQYF.

Many counts were recorded for this clonotype. The genes are TRBV4-1 and TRBJ2-3; perhaps TRBD2 as D (5 bases). Germline V gene sequence: CDR1 MGHRA, CDR2 YSYEKL. V dropped 0 bases and J dropped 0 bases, with 13 bases sitting between them. CDR3 length: 17 amino acids. CDR3 coding DNA: TGCGCCAGCAGCCAAGAAGCGAGTGGCGGGAGCACAGATACGCAGTATTTT. Translating it yields CASSQEASGGSTDTQYF.

This chain connects TRBV3-2 to TRBJ2-5; the DNA was not used to check the table's D call, TRBD1. TRBV3-2 is a recognized pseudogene. This CDR3 comprises 17 residues. This chain's CDR3 is CASSRAPSTGAQETQYF. CDR3 DNA sequence: TGTGCCAGCAGCCGCGCACCATCGACAGGGGCCCAAGAGACCCAGTACTTC.

This clonotype was picked up a small number of times. The rearrangement joins TRBV9 to TRBJ2-2; no clear D gene. This CDR3 has 13 amino acids. Trimming left V 3 bases short and J 4 bases short, with 7 bases between. Germline CDR1 reads SGDLS; CDR2 reads YYNGEE. The CDR3 DNA sequence: TGTGCCAGCAGCGGGCAGATCACCGGGGAGCTGTTTTTT. As protein: CASSGQITGELFF. Using reference TRBV9 and TRBJ2-2 for the parts outside the CDR3, the full variable domain is DSGVTQTPKHLITATGQRVTLRCSPRSGDLSVYWYQQSLDQGLQFLIQYYNGEERAKGNILERFSAQQFPDLHSELNLSSLELGDSALYFCASSGQITGELFFGEGSRLTVL.

The J gene is TRBJ1-5, the V gene TRBV6-5; 8 bases align to TRBD1. From germline, CDR1 is MNHEY and CDR2 SVGAGI. V shed 6 bases and J 7 bases; nucleotides not matched to a gene: 5. The CDR3 totals 13 residues. The CDR3 DNA reads TGTGCCAGCAGCGAAAACAGGGGGCAGCCCCAGCATTTT. It yields the protein CASSENRGQPQHF.

V and J are TRBV15 and TRBJ2-7; D gene uncertain. V shed 4 bases and J shed 3 bases, with 13 bases lying between them. CDR1 is LNHNV, CDR2 YYDKDF, per germline (reference sequence). The CDR3 sequence is 14 residues long. CDR3 sequence reads: CATSTSGIFYEQYF. The CDR3 DNA is TGTGCCACCAGCACCAGTGGGATCTTCTACGAGCAGTACTTC.

This clonotype was observed at least ten times. V and J are TRBV14 and TRBJ1-1, with D possibly matching TRBD1 (5 bases). The V gene's germline CDR1 is SGHDN and CDR2 FVKESK. The CDR3 has 15 residues. Between the trimmed V and J ends, which lost 1 base and 6 bases, there was a span of 15 bases. CDR3 sequence reads: CASSQVKAGYPEAFF. In nucleotides, the CDR3 is TGTGCCAGCAGCCAAGTTAAAGCAGGGTACCCTGAAGCTTTCTTT.

This clonotype was seen a handful of times. The CDR3 loop is CASSLGNLGRGQQPQHF. The CDR3 DNA sequence: TGTGCCAGCAGCTTAGGAAACCTTGGCCGGGGGCAACAGCCCCAGCATTTT. V usage is TRBV7-9 and J usage is TRBJ1-5, with D possibly TRBD1 on 6 matching bases. Trimming left V 1 base short and J 7 bases short, with 20 bases between. The CDR3 contains 17 residues. The germline CDR1 and CDR2 sequences are SEHNR and FQNEAQ (reference sequence).